This T cell receptor (beta chain) was recovered during a study of blood T cell repertoires in COVID-19. Study details: The United States, Italy and Spain were the sources of the acute and convalescent COVID-19 samples.

Source study methods: Reference gene primer amplification gave nucleated cell count estimates. TCRdb's copy holds only in-frame clones and misses some; the assay was immunoSEQ multiplex PCR. The D gene and trimming were derived from the DNA, and the V and J assignments and clone size from that table. The repertoire holds around 300,000 clones, with around 87% as singletons. Germline V CDR1 and CDR2: SGHKS, YYEKEE (reference sequence). The CDR3 extends over 14 amino acids. V was pared by 7 bases and J by 4 bases, with 9 bases of the junction left unmatched. Self-reported history from a screening survey and questionnaire set each donor's cohort. Two negative PCRs, clearance, or symptom resolution were required of recovered Cohort 3 donors.

The sequence derives from a woman in her 30s who had recovered from COVID-19. The chain combines TRBV5-5 with TRBJ1-1; TRBD1 aligns across 8 bases. Sequencing input: PBMCs or T cells enriched from blood (not recorded which). Here the CDR3 reads CASGRGPTGTEAFF. DNA for the CDR3: TGTGCCAGCGGCAGGGGGCCCACCGGCACTGAAGCTTTCTTT. The full variable domain, with the rest looked up from reference TRBV5-5 and TRBJ1-1, is DAGVTQSPTHLIKTRGQQVTLRCSPISGHKSVSWYQQVLGQGPQFIFQYYEKEERGRGNFPDRFSARQFPNYSSELNVNALLLGDSALYLCASGRGPTGTEAFFGQGTRLTVV.